This is a list of T cell receptor beta chains from one sample in a study of shared clonotypes between healthy human individuals. Only in-frame clones appear in the TCRdb table, and some are missing; sequencing was by immunoSEQ multiplex PCR. In the table there are 2 million to 2.5 million clones, more than 85% of which are singletons. Sequenced input: naive CD4+ T cells from PBMCs. These receptors were obtained from a man between 18 and 35 years old in good health. Some clones in this sample may be carry-over from other donors' samples. CDR3s include the opening cysteine and the closing phenylalanine or tryptophan. D genes are given only for firm matches. Clone size is given for some rows only: seen once, a few or many times, or a class if the clone is expanded.

>TRBV7-2|.|TRBJ2-1|.
TGTGCCAGCAGCTTCCGGTTATACAATGAGCAGTTCTTC
CASSFRLYNEQFF
>TRBV19|.|TRBJ2-5|once
TGTGCCACCCGTCCAAGGGGGGCGGGAGAGACCCAGTACTTC
CATRPRGAGETQYF
>TRBV13|TRBD1|TRBJ2-7|.
TGTGCCAGCAGCCAAGCAGGGACAGGGAGTAGGGTCTCCTACGAGCAGTACTTC
CASSQAGTGSRVSYEQYF
>TRBV19|.|TRBJ2-5|.
TGTGCCAGTAGTATAGGGGGCCAAGAGACCCAGTACTTC
CASSIGGQETQYF
>TRBV23-1|.|TRBJ1-2|.
TGCGCCACCCTCCCGGGACGGCCCTGGGGCTACACCTTC
CATLPGRPWGYTF
>TRBV7-2|.|TRBJ2-2|few
TGTGCCAGCAGCTTAGCCGGGGAGCTGTTTTTT
CASSLAGELFF
>TRBV11-2|TRBD2|TRBJ2-1|.
TGTGCCAGCAGCTCTCCGACTAGCGGGGACAATGAGCAGTTCTTC
CASSSPTSGDNEQFF
>TRBV7-3|.|TRBJ2-7|.
TGTGCCAGCAGCTTATATCCAGCGGGTAACTGGGGCGAGCAGTACTTC
CASSLYPAGNWGEQYF
>TRBV12-2|.|TRBJ1-3|.
TGTGCAAGTCGCTTAGAGAAGAGTACCGGGACAGGGGGAAACACCATATATTTT
CASRLEKSTGTGGNTIYF
>TRBV28|.|TRBJ1-6|once
TGTGCCAGCAGTTCAGGGACTTTTAATTCACCCCTCCACTTT
CASSSGTFNSPLHF
>TRBV7-9|.|TRBJ1-2|once
TGTGCCAGCAGCTTTGGATCCGGCAGTACGAACTATGGCTACACCTTC
CASSFGSGSTNYGYTF
>TRBV7-3|TRBD2|TRBJ2-3|.
TGTGCCAGCAGCTTGCTTAGCGGGATGGTGACAGATACGCAGTATTTT
CASSLLSGMVTDTQYF
>TRBV7-9|.|TRBJ1-5|.
TGTGCCAGCAGCCGGGACCTTAGCAATCAGCCCCAGCATTTT
CASSRDLSNQPQHF
>TRBV28|.|TRBJ2-7|.
TGTGCCAGCAGTTTAGCTCGCTACGAGCAGTACTTC
CASSLARYEQYF
>TRBV4-1|.|TRBJ2-7|.
TGCGCCAGCAGCCCCACTTTGGCAGGGAGCTCCTACGAGCAGTACTTC
CASSPTLAGSSYEQYF
>TRBV4-3|.|TRBJ2-7|.
TGCGCCAGCAGCCAAGGCGGGGGCACCTACGAGCAGTACTTC
CASSQGGGTYEQYF
>TRBV9|TRBD2|TRBJ2-1|.
TGTGCCAGCAGACGAGAGCGGGAGGGATCCTACAATGAGCAGTTCTTC
CASRREREGSYNEQFF
>TRBV28|TRBD1|TRBJ1-5|.
TGTGCCAGCAGTCGCCGACAGGGATGGTATCAGCCCCAGCATTTT
CASSRRQGWYQPQHF
>TRBV4-2|.|TRBJ2-1|once
TGTGCCAGCAGCCACGGGACCCCGCCCTACAATGAGCAGTTCTTC
CASSHGTPPYNEQFF
>TRBV30|TRBD1|TRBJ1-3|.
TGTGCCTCCAAACTACCGGGACAGACGGCGGGGGCCACCATATATTTT
CASKLPGQTAGATIYF
>TRBV29-1|.|TRBJ2-2|few
TGCAGCGTTTCACCCCAGGGACCCGGGGAGCTGTTTTTT
CSVSPQGPGELFF
>TRBV19|.|TRBJ2-7|.
TGTGCCAGTAGCTTCGGGGCGGCGATCCCCTACGAGCAGTACTTC
CASSFGAAIPYEQYF
>TRBV29-1|TRBD1|TRBJ2-7|.
TGCAGCGTCTCCGAGGGGGCCAAGGACGAGCAGTACTTC
CSVSEGAKDEQYF
>TRBV7-3|.|TRBJ2-2|.
TGTGCCAGCAGCTCGCCTCCCGGGGAGCTGTTTTTT
CASSSPPGELFF
>TRBV30|.|TRBJ2-7|.
TGTGCCTGGAGTGCCTCGATCACGGTCGGGATCGGACACGAGCAGTACTTC
CAWSASITVGIGHEQYF
>TRBV14|.|TRBJ2-3|.
TGTGCCAGCAGCCAAGAAATGGGTACCGAGATCGATACGCAGTATTTT
CASSQEMGTEIDTQYF
>TRBV27|.|TRBJ2-3|.
TGTGCCAGCAGTTTCCGGAGCCGGAGCACAGATACGCAGTATTTT
CASSFRSRSTDTQYF
>TRBV4-1|.|TRBJ1-1|.
TGCGCCAGCAGCCAAGATTCACAGGGCCAGGTGAGGGCTTTCTTT
CASSQDSQGQVRAFF
>TRBV7-2|.|TRBJ2-3|once
TGTGCCAGCAGCTTAGCCGCCGCTAGCACAGATACGCAGTATTTT
CASSLAAASTDTQYF
>TRBV28|.|TRBJ2-7|once
TGTGCCAGCACCTGGACGGTTGGGAGCTACGAGCAGTACTTC
CASTWTVGSYEQYF
>TRBV28|TRBD1|TRBJ1-2|.
TGTGCCAGCAGCCTCTCAGCCGGGACAGCCTATGGCTACACCTTC
CASSLSAGTAYGYTF
>TRBV7-2|TRBD2|TRBJ2-5|.
TGTGCCAGCAGCCGAACAGCGGGAGGGCCTGGGGAGACCCAGTACTTC
CASSRTAGGPGETQYF
>TRBV21-1|.|TRBJ2-7|.
TGTGCCAGCAGCAAAGCCCTGAGAGGGACTGTCTACGAGCAGTACTTC
CASSKALRGTVYEQYF
>TRBV5-1|.|TRBJ2-3|.
TGCGCCAGCAGCGAGAATCCCCCGCTAGATACGCAGTATTTT
CASSENPPLDTQYF
>TRBV5-6|.|TRBJ1-3|.
TGTGCCAGCAGCTTGGATTGGGGTACTGGAAACACCATATATTTT
CASSLDWGTGNTIYF
>TRBV7-3|.|TRBJ2-7|.
TGTGCCAGCAGCTTAAGAGGGGCAAGTTACTACGAGCAGTACTTC
CASSLRGASYYEQYF
>TRBV11-2|.|TRBJ1-4|.
TGTGCCAGCAGCCCCAGTGGGGGGGCAACTAATGAAAAACTGTTTTTT
CASSPSGGATNEKLFF
>TRBV5-4|.|TRBJ2-2|.
TGTGCCAGCAGCTCGGAAATTCCGGCCGGGGAGCTGTTTTTT
CASSSEIPAGELFF
>TRBV27|.|TRBJ2-3|.
TGTGCCCCAAGGAGGGATACGCAGTATTTT
CAPRRDTQYF
>TRBV7-9|.|TRBJ1-1|.
TGTGCCAGCAGCTTAGGCGTAGGACTACCTAACACTGAAGCTTTCTTT
CASSLGVGLPNTEAFF
>TRBV7-9|TRBD1|TRBJ2-2|.
TGTGCCAGCAGCTTAGGGACAGGGAATTCGGACACCGGGGAGCTGTTTTTT
CASSLGTGNSDTGELFF
>TRBV28|TRBD1|TRBJ1-1|.
TGTGCCAGCAGCACCACCTCCCGAGGGACAGGCGATTTCTTT
CASSTTSRGTGDFF
>TRBV4-2|TRBD2|TRBJ2-1|.
TGTGCCAGCAGCCAAGGACTAGCGGGAGCCCAGTTCTTC
CASSQGLAGAQFF
>TRBV7-9|.|TRBJ1-5|.
TGTGCCAGCAGCTTCCCTGGGCAGCCCCAGCATTTT
CASSFPGQPQHF
>TRBV18|.|TRBJ2-5|.
TGTGCCAGCTCACCACCCCGCAGCCAAGAGACCCAGTACTTC
CASSPPRSQETQYF
>TRBV28|TRBD1|TRBJ1-1|.
TGTGCCAGCAGTGACAGGGATTACGATGAAGCTTTCTTT
CASSDRDYDEAFF
>TRBV7-9|TRBD2|TRBJ2-1|.
TGTGCCAGCAGCGAATCGGGACTAGCAGGGATCAGCGATGAGCAGTTCTTC
CASSESGLAGISDEQFF
>TRBV2|.|TRBJ2-2|.
TGTGCCTGTACCGAACTAGTCGGGGAGCTGTTTTTT
CACTELVGELFF
>TRBV9|.|TRBJ1-4|.
TGTGCCAGCAGCGTAGTTCCCCGTGAAAAACTGTTTTTT
CASSVVPREKLFF
>TRBV9|.|TRBJ2-5|.
TGTGCCAGCAGCAAAACAGGACAAGAGACCCAGTACTTC
CASSKTGQETQYF
>TRBV5-1|TRBD2|TRBJ2-1|once
TGCGCCAGCAGCTGGGAGACTAGCGGGAGGGCCAATGAGCAGTTCTTC
CASSWETSGRANEQFF
>TRBV5-4|.|TRBJ2-5|.
TGTGCCAGCAGGGGGGGGGCCTCCGGCCGGGACCAAGAGACCCAGTACTTC
CASRGGASGRDQETQYF
>TRBV6-4|TRBD1|TRBJ2-3|.
TGTGCCAGCAGCCAGACAGGGTCTACGCAGTATTTT
CASSQTGSTQYF
>TRBV28|TRBD1|TRBJ1-4|.
TGTGCCAGCAGTTTACAAACGACAGGGGGACTCGTGGGAAAACTGTTTTTT
CASSLQTTGGLVGKLFF
>TRBV7-9|TRBD2|TRBJ2-1|.
TGTGCCAGCAGCCCGGGACTAGCGGGAGGGGATGAGCAGTTCTTC
CASSPGLAGGDEQFF
>TRBV28|TRBD1|TRBJ1-4|once
TGTGCCAGCAGCTATAAGACAGGGGGAGCGGCGAAACTGTTTTTT
CASSYKTGGAAKLFF
>TRBV2|TRBD1|TRBJ2-1|once
TGTGCCAGCGGCCCAGGGGGAAGCTCCTACAATGAGCAGTTCTTC
CASGPGGSSYNEQFF
>TRBV5-1|.|TRBJ2-7|.
TGCGCCAGCTTGGGATCCCGGGGCGGCGAGCAGTACTTC
CASLGSRGGEQYF
>TRBV30|.|TRBJ2-5|.
TGTGCCTGGAGTATTATTTCTGGTGTAGGGACCCAGTACTTC
CAWSIISGVGTQYF
>TRBV5-4|.|TRBJ2-3|.
TGTGCCAGCAGCTCCCCTAGCGAAACCGTAGATACGCAGTATTTT
CASSSPSETVDTQYF